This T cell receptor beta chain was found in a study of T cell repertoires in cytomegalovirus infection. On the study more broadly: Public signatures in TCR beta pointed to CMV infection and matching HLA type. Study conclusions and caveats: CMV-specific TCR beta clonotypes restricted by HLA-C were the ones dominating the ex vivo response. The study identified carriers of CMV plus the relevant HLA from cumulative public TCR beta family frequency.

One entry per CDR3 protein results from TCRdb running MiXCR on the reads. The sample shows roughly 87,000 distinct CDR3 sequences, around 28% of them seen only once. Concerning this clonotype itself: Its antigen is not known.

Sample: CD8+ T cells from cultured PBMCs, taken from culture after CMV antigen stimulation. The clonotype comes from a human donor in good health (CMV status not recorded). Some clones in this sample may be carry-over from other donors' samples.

The CDR3 DNA reads as TGTGCCAGCAGCACACCTGTCCCGGGACAGTCCCGATTTCGCAATGAGCAGTTCTTC. Its translation is CASSTPVPGQSRFRNEQFF. V usage is TRBV7-9 and J usage is TRBJ2-1; 7 positions match TRBD1. V lost 5 bases and J lost 6; bases outside the gene matches: 22. The germline CDR1 and CDR2 sequences are SEHNR and FQNEAQ (reference sequence). The CDR3 contains 19 residues.